This entry describes one TCR beta chain. The data were taken from a study of blood T cell repertoires in COVID-19. Study summary: In each case, the material was cDNA or gDNA derived from T cells, B-cell-depleted T cells, or PBMCs.

Authors' processing steps: Estimated nucleated cell counts came from reference gene primer amplification. TCRdb's table, derived via immunoSEQ multiplex PCR, lists solely in-frame clones and lacks some. That table furnishes V, J and clone size, whereas the DNA furnished D and trimming. This table has more than 300,000 clones, about 90% appearing once. CDR3 length equals 13 residues. Trimming removed 2 bases from V and 4 bases from J, with 7 bases in between. Germline lookup yields CDR1 PRHDT and CDR2 FYEKMQ (reference sequence). The sequence was obtained from a man between 18 and 35 years old who had recovered from COVID-19. The chain recombines TRBV13 with TRBJ2-3; perhaps TRBD1 as D (6 bases). The sequencing input was peripheral blood. This CDR3 reads CASSLWGPDTQYF. The CDR3 DNA reads TGTGCCAGCAGCTTATGGGGGCCAGATACGCAGTATTTT.